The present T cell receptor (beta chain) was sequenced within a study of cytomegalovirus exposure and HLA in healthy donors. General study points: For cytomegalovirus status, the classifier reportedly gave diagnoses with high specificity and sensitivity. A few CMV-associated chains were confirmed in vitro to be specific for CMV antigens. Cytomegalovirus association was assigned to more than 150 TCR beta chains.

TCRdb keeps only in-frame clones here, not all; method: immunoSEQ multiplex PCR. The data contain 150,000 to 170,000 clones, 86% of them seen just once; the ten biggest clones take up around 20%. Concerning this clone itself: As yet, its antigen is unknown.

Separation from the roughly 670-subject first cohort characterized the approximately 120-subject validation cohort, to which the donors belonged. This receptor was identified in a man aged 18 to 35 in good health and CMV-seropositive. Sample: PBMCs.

CDR3 sequence reads: CASSEGLAGGFSSYEQYF. DNA for the CDR3: TGTGCCAGCAGCGAGGGACTAGCGGGGGGATTTAGCTCCTACGAGCAGTACTTC. The chain has TRBV9 and TRBJ2-7, with 15 bases aligning to TRBD2. V shed 3 bases, J shed 0 bases, and the junction held 7 bases outside the gene matches. Germline V gene data show CDR1 as SGDLS and CDR2 as YYNGEE. CDR3 length: 18 amino acids. Together with reference TRBV9 and TRBJ2-7, the CDR3 gives the full variable domain: DSGVTQTPKHLITATGQRVTLRCSPRSGDLSVYWYQQSLDQGLQFLIQYYNGEERAKGNILERFSAQQFPDLHSELNLSSLELGDSALYFCASSEGLAGGFSSYEQYFGPGTRLTVT.